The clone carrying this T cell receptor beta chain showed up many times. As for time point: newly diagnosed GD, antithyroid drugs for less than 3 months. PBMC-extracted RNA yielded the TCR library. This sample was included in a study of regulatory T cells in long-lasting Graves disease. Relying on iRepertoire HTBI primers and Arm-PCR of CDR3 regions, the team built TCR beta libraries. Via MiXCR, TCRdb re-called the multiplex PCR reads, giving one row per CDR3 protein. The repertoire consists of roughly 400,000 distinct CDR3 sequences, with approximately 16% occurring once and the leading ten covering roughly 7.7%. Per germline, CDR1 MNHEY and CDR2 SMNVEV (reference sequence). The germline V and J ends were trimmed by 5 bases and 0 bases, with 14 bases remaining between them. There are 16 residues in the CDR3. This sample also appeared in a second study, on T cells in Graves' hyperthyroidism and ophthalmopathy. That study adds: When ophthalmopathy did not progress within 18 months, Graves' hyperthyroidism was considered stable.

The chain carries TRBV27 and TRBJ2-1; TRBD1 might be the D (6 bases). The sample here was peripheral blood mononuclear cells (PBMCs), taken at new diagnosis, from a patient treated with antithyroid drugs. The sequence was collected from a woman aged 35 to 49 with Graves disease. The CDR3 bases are TGTGCCAGCAGTACATTGGACAGCGCCTCCTACAATGAGCAGTTCTTC. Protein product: CASSTLDSASYNEQFF.